This passage covers 10 T cell receptor beta chains from one sample sequenced in a study of cytomegalovirus exposure and HLA in healthy donors. This PCR relied on a set of 60 Vbeta primers and 13 Jbeta primers. Assay: immunoSEQ multiplex PCR; the TCRdb copy retains only in-frame clones and omits some. The data contain 98,000 or so clones, over 75% of them seen just once; the ten biggest clones take up approximately 5%. Specimen: PBMCs. The receptors shown here come from a man aged 55-75 years in good health and CMV-seropositive.

The V and J genes are TRBV7-9 and TRBJ1-2; perhaps TRBD1 as D (5 bases). Trimming removed 1 base at V and 8 bases at J, with 14 bases between. The germline V gene encodes CDR1 SEHNR and CDR2 FQNEAQ (reference sequence). CDR3 length equals 14 residues. The CDR3 DNA sequence: TGTGCCAGCAGCTTAGGACAGTCGGTAGAAGGCTACACCTTC. It yields the protein CASSLGQSVEGYTF.

DNA of the CDR3: TGTGCCAGCAGCTTAGAGGGGGGTCAGAGTCAGCCCCAGCATTTT. Translation: CASSLEGGQSQPQHF. The rearrangement joins TRBV11-2 to TRBJ1-5; TRBD1 is a possible D gene (5 bases). This CDR3 has 15 amino acids. V gave up 0 bases and J gave up 6 bases, with 12 bases separating them. Looked up from germline, CDR1 is SGHAT and CDR2 is FQNNGV.

The chain has TRBV5-5 and TRBJ1-2, with 10 bases identical to TRBD1. The CDR3 length is 15 residues. Germline V gene data show CDR1 as SGHKS and CDR2 as YYEKEE (reference sequence). J lost 4 bases, V lost 2 bases, and 5 bases had no gene match. The CDR3 nucleotides are TGTGCCAGCAGCTTTGGGACAGGGGCTCTCTATGGCTACACCTTC. Protein product: CASSFGTGALYGYTF.

The chain uses TRBV28 and TRBJ1-5; 7 nucleotides line up with TRBD1. From germline, CDR1 is MDHEN and CDR2 SYDVKM. The CDR3 sequence is 13 residues long. V trimming: 6 bases; J trimming: 4 bases; junction bases outside the gene matches: 3. The CDR3 reads CASRTGLNQPQHF. The CDR3 bases are TGTGCCAGCAGGACAGGGCTGAATCAGCCCCAGCATTTT.

The chain employs TRBV18 and TRBJ1-5, with 7 bases identical to TRBD1. The length of the CDR3 is 13 residues. Trimming cost V 4 bases and J 5 bases; bases outside gene matches: 2. Germline-derived CDR1 and CDR2 are KGHSH and LQKENI. The CDR3 coding sequence is TGTGCCAGCTCACAAGGGGGCTATCAGCCCCAGCATTTT. The encoded protein is CASSQGGYQPQHF.

V is TRBV30 and J is TRBJ1-5, with TRBD1 identical over 7 bases. Per germline, CDR1 GTSNPN and CDR2 SVGIG (reference sequence). The ends lost 3 bases at V and 9 bases at J; junction bases unmatched: 11. The CDR3 is made up of 14 amino acids. The CDR3 sequence is CAWRVIGGEGPQHF. The CDR3 coding sequence is TGTGCCTGGAGAGTTATAGGGGGCGAAGGGCCCCAGCATTTT.

The rearrangement links TRBV19 to TRBJ1-3; TRBD1 aligns across 7 bases. The junction had 7 bases not matched to a gene; V was cut back by 5 bases and J by 0 bases. CDR1 is LNHDA and CDR2 is SQIVND in the germline V gene (reference sequence). The CDR3 is made up of 16 amino acids. CDR3 sequence (DNA): TGTGCCAGTAGTGGCCGACAGGGCCCCTCTGGAAACACCATATATTTT. This gives the protein CASSGRQGPSGNTIYF.

The rearrangement joins TRBV6-1 to TRBJ2-7; D uncertain. The V end was cut by 4 bases, the J end by 5 bases, with 15 bases between. The CDR3 runs 14 residues. CDR1 MNHNS and CDR2 SASEGT come from the germline V gene. CDR3 sequence (DNA): TGTGCCAGCAGTGTAATCTGGCCCTTCGACGAGCAGTACTTC. Translation gives CASSVIWPFDEQYF.

CDR3 DNA: TGTGCCAGCAGCTTGACGGGGAATACGCAGTATTTT. This codes for CASSLTGNTQYF. The chain combines TRBV5-5 with TRBJ2-3; TRBD2 might be the D (5 bases). Per the germline V gene, CDR1 is SGHKS and CDR2 is YYEKEE (reference sequence). There are 12 residues in the CDR3. Trimming left V 1 base short and J 7 bases short, with 7 bases between. Drawing the rest from reference TRBV5-5 and TRBJ2-3, the complete variable domain is DAGVTQSPTHLIKTRGQQVTLRCSPISGHKSVSWYQQVLGQGPQFIFQYYEKEERGRGNFPDRFSARQFPNYSSELNVNALLLGDSALYLCASSLTGNTQYFGPGTRLTVL.

Notes on this clone: A read error is likely here: a far larger clone is one base away. The chain recombines TRBV5-1 with TRBJ1-5, with 8 bases fitting TRBD1. J was trimmed by 9 bases and V by 2 bases; bases with no gene match: 4. The V gene's germline CDR1 is SGHRS and CDR2 YFSETQ. The CDR3 spans 13 residues. CDR3 in DNA: TGCGCCAGCAGCTTAGGACAGGGACGGCCCCAGCATTTT. Amino acid sequence: CASSLGQGRPQHF. The full variable domain, with the rest looked up from reference TRBV5-1 and TRBJ1-5, is KAGVTQTPRYLIKTRGQQVTLSCSPISGHRSVSWYQQTPGQGLQFLFEYFSETQRNKGNFPGRFSGRQFSNSRSEMNVSTLELGDSALYLCASSLGQGRPQHFGDGTRLSIL.